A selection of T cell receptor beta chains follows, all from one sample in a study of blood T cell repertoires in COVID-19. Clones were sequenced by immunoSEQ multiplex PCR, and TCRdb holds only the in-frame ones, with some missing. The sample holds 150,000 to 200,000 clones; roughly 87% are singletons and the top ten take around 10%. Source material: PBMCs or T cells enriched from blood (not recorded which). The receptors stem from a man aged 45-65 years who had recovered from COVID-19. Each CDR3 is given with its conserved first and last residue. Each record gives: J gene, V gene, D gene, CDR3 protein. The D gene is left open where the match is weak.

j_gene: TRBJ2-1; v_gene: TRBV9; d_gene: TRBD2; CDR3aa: CASSDRAGGPYEQFF
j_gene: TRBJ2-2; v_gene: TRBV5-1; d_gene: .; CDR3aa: CASKKSRGTGELFF
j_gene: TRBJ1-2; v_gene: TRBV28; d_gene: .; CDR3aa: CASSPDRFYGYTF
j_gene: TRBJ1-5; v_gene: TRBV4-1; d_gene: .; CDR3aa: CASSQDQYSNQPQHF
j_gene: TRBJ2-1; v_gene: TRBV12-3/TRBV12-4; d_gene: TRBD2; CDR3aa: CASSWAGGYEQFF
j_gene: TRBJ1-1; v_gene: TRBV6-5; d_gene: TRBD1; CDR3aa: CASSWTGTEAFF
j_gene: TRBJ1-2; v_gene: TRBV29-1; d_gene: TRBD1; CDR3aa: CSVEGETGGNGYTF
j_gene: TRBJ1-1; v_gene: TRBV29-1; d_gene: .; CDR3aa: CSPIRAGAFGEAFF
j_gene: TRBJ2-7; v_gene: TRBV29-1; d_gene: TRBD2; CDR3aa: CSPRGLAGASSYEQYF
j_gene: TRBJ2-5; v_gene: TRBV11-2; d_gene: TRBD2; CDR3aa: CASSPTGGGQETQYF
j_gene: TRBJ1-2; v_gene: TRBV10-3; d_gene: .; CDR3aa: CAISDSDRGGGYTF
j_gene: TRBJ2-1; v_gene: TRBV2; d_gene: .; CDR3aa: CASLLYNEQFF
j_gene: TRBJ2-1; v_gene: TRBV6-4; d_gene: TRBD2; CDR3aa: CATSRGTSGYNEQFF
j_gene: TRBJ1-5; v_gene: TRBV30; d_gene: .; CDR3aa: CAWSGDISGGGQPQHF
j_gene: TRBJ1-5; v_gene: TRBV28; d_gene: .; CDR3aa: CASSLYRAHQPQHF
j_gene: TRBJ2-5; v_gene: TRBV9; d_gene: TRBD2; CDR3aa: CASSPQAGGRQETQYF
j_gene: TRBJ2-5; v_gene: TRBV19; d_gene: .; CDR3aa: CASSIQPGSETQYF